These 27 T cell receptor beta chains came from one sample sequenced in a study of shared clonotypes between healthy human individuals. Generated by immunoSEQ multiplex PCR, the TCRdb table keeps only in-frame clones and is missing some. The sample comprises about 550,000 clones, roughly 95% of which are singletons, and about 0.11% rests with the top ten. Cells designated naive CD8 were CD45RO-negative and were positively selected for CCR7, with terminally differentiated effector memory CD45RA+ cells excluded. The source material was naive CD8+ T cells sorted from blood. These receptors came from a woman in her 30s in good health.

The rearrangement links TRBV28 to TRBJ2-1, with D perhaps TRBD2 (5 bases). Trimming took 5 bases from V and 8 from J, leaving 10 bases between them. The CDR3 has 12 amino acids. Germline-derived CDR1 and CDR2 are MDHEN and SYDVKM. CDR3 in DNA: TGTGCCAGCAGTCCCGGGGTCCATGAGCAGTTCTTC. Residues: CASSPGVHEQFF.

The gene calls are TRBV9 and TRBJ2-6; no clear D gene. Deletions cut 0 bases from V and 5 bases from J, with 12 bases between. CDR3 length equals 16 residues. Germline CDR1 reads SGDLS; CDR2 reads YYNGEE. The CDR3 protein is CASSVGGEKWANVLTF. The CDR3, as DNA: TGTGCCAGCAGCGTAGGAGGTGAAAAGTGGGCCAACGTCCTGACTTTC. Using reference TRBV9 and TRBJ2-6 for the parts outside the CDR3, the full variable domain is DSGVTQTPKHLITATGQRVTLRCSPRSGDLSVYWYQQSLDQGLQFLIQYYNGEERAKGNILERFSAQQFPDLHSELNLSSLELGDSALYFCASSVGGEKWANVLTFGAGSRLTVL.

This clone was seen only once. The chain uses TRBV12-5 and TRBJ2-2, with 8 bases lining up with TRBD2. This CDR3 contains 16 residues. Germline-derived CDR1 and CDR2 are LGHNT and FRNRAP. Trimming at V came to 3 bases and at J to 4 bases, leaving 7 bases not matched to a gene. The CDR3 region has the DNA TGTGCTAGTGGTTTAAGCGGGAGTTATATCACCGGGGAGCTGTTTTTT. Its protein is CASGLSGSYITGELFF.

The J gene is TRBJ2-1, the V gene TRBV27; perhaps TRBD2 as D (5 bases). CDR1 MNHEY and CDR2 SMNVEV come from the germline V gene (reference sequence). The CDR3 is 15 amino acids. Trimming pared 5 bases from V and 2 bases from J, leaving 13 bases between. The CDR3 DNA reads TGTGCCAGCAGTCCATGGGAGCAGGCCTACAATGAGCAGTTCTTC. It specifies CASSPWEQAYNEQFF.

V gene TRBV6-1 combines with J gene TRBJ2-7; tentative D call: TRBD1 (5 bases). V was trimmed by 3 bases and J by 5 bases, leaving 14 bases between them. The CDR3 is 14 residues long. Germline CDR1 and CDR2: MNHNS and SASEGT. The CDR3 loop is CASSEQNRLNEQYF. CDR3 nucleotide sequence: TGTGCCAGCAGTGAGCAGAACAGGTTAAACGAGCAGTACTTC.

This chain connects TRBV9 to TRBJ2-5; TRBD1 agrees at 10 bases. The J call may be incorrect, as the DNA end agrees better with TRBJ2-7. CDR3 length equals 15 residues. The V gene's germline CDR1 is SGDLS and CDR2 YYNGEE. The CDR3 is CASSPRQGADGEQYF. The CDR3 region has the DNA TGTGCCAGCAGCCCACGACAGGGGGCAGATGGCGAGCAGTACTTC.

This chain links TRBV7-6 with TRBJ1-2; tentative D call: TRBD1 (6 bases). CDR1 SGHVS and CDR2 FNYEAQ come from the germline V gene. The CDR3 contains 15 residues. Trimming cost V 1 base and J 8 bases, with 17 bases left between them. The CDR3 coding sequence is TGTGCCAGCAGCTTAGATATCGGGGGGCGAAGAGGCTACACCTTC. Encoded protein: CASSLDIGGRRGYTF.

Here the CDR3 reads CASSDRGVNQPQHF. Here the CDR3 DNA reads TGTGCCAGCAGTGACCGGGGCGTAAATCAGCCCCAGCATTTT. The chain combines TRBV6-1 with TRBJ1-5, with D possibly TRBD1 on 5 matching bases. The germline gives CDR1 MNHNS, CDR2 SASEGT. The V gene lost 3 bases and the J gene lost 4 bases, with 10 bases spanning the gap. The length of the CDR3 is 14 residues.

The chain joins TRBV28 to TRBJ2-1, with D possibly TRBD2 on 6 matching bases. V dropped 2 bases and J dropped 7 bases, with 15 bases sitting between them. The CDR3 has 15 residues. Germline CDR1 MDHEN, CDR2 SYDVKM. This CDR3 reads CASSLILSGSNEQFF. CDR3 bases: TGTGCCAGCAGTTTAATCCTTAGCGGATCAAATGAGCAGTTCTTC.

The gene calls are TRBV28 and TRBJ1-1; D unclear. The CDR3 spans 13 residues. V was clipped by 3 bases and J by 4 bases, with 9 bases between them. Germline V gene data show CDR1 as MDHEN and CDR2 as SYDVKM. The CDR3 bases are TGTGCCAGCAGTTTGGGCTCCGTCACTGAAGCTTTCTTT. Translated: CASSLGSVTEAFF.

The chain uses TRBV11-2 and TRBJ2-1; 14 nucleotides agree with TRBD2. From germline, CDR1 is SGHAT and CDR2 FQNNGV. The CDR3 extends over 17 amino acids. Trimming cost V 5 bases and J 9 bases; bases outside gene matches: 12. The CDR3 bases are TGTGCCAGCAGCGTTAATCCGGGACTAGCGGGAGTTGGTGAGCAGTTCTTC. This gives the protein CASSVNPGLAGVGEQFF.

The gene calls are TRBV28 and TRBJ2-7, with D unclear. The V gene lost 5 bases and the J gene lost 3 bases, with 11 bases spanning the gap. The CDR3 length is 13 residues. Germline CDR1 MDHEN, CDR2 SYDVKM. This chain's CDR3 is CASSAQRIYEQYF. Written as DNA, the CDR3 is TGTGCCAGCAGTGCCCAGCGTATCTACGAGCAGTACTTC. The whole variable domain, filled in from reference TRBV28 and TRBJ2-7, reads DVKVTQSSRYLVKRTGEKVFLECVQDMDHENMFWYRQDPGLGLRLIYFSYDVKMKEKGDIPEGYSVSREKKERFSLILESASTNQTSMYLCASSAQRIYEQYFGPGTRLTVT.

The V and J genes are TRBV6-1 and TRBJ2-7, with D unclear. The CDR3 has 13 residues. V was pared by 0 bases and J by 3 bases, with 6 bases between. Per the germline V gene, CDR1 is MNHNS and CDR2 is SASEGT. The CDR3 DNA is TGTGCCAGCAGTGAAGCAGGCGACTACGAGCAGTACTTC. This encodes CASSEAGDYEQYF.

The chain is built from TRBV19 and TRBJ1-1; D perhaps matches TRBD1 (5 bases). V was pared by 0 bases and J by 8 bases, with 10 bases between. This CDR3 has 13 amino acids. The germline gives CDR1 LNHDA, CDR2 SQIVND (reference sequence). CDR3 amino acids: CASSIEDTAEAFF. CDR3 nucleotides: TGTGCCAGTAGTATAGAGGACACCGCCGAAGCTTTCTTT.

This sequence joins TRBV27 and TRBJ2-1, with D unresolved. Germline values: CDR1 MNHEY, CDR2 SMNVEV (reference sequence). The length of the CDR3 is 12 residues. With 10 bases removed from V and 9 bases from J, the gap between germline ends came to 16 bases. The CDR3 protein is CATSPYTGEQFF. The DNA of the CDR3 is TGTGCCACCTCCCCCTATACGGGTGAGCAGTTCTTC.

This chain connects TRBV4-1 to TRBJ1-5; D might be TRBD1 (6 bases). V shed 1 base and J shed 6 bases, with 13 bases lying between them. The CDR3 runs 15 residues. Germline V gene lookup returns CDR1 MGHRA and CDR2 YSYEKL. CDR3 sequence (DNA): TGCGCCAGCAGCCAAGTTGGGGGGCGGATTCAGCCCCAGCATTTT. It encodes CASSQVGGRIQPQHF.

The chain's CDR3 is CASSKGLAGEIGTDTQYF. The CDR3 DNA follows: TGTGCCAGTAGTAAGGGACTAGCGGGAGAGATCGGCACAGATACGCAGTATTTT. This chain joins TRBV19 and TRBJ2-3; 14 bases align to TRBD2. Germline V gene lookup returns CDR1 LNHDA and CDR2 SQIVND (reference sequence). After removal of 4 bases from V and 1 base from J, the junction contained 7 bases not matched to a gene. The CDR3 totals 18 residues.

This chain connects TRBV27 to TRBJ2-1; D is ambiguous. The CDR3 consists of 14 residues. The V end was cut by 3 bases, the J end by 7 bases, with 13 bases between. Germline values: CDR1 MNHEY, CDR2 SMNVEV (reference sequence). The CDR3 DNA reads TGTGCCAGCAGTTTGCACCTGGGGTGGAATGAGCAGTTCTTC. This sequence encodes CASSLHLGWNEQFF.

This rearrangement joins TRBV11-2 to TRBJ2-1; the D is unclear. V was shortened by 3 bases and J by 5 bases, with 14 bases between the two germline ends. The CDR3 has 15 residues. Germline V gene data show CDR1 as SGHAT and CDR2 as FQNNGV. CDR3 DNA sequence: TGTGCCAGCAGCTTCGTCCCCTCATCCCACAATGAGCAGTTCTTC. Protein: CASSFVPSSHNEQFF.

This chain connects TRBV5-1 to TRBJ2-7; 10 nucleotides match TRBD2. V dropped 0 bases and J dropped 4; count of bases not matched to a gene: 7. Germline CDR1 and CDR2: SGHRS and YFSETQ. The CDR3 is 16 residues long. CDR3 coding DNA: TGCGCCAGCAGCTTGGAGCCTAGCGGGAGTGGGTACGAGCAGTACTTC. Protein sequence: CASSLEPSGSGYEQYF.

The CDR3 region has the DNA TGTGCCAGCAGCTTAGCTCCGACGACGGGAGGGGCCTACGAGCAGTACTTC. This translates into CASSLAPTTGGAYEQYF. The chain employs TRBV7-6 and TRBJ2-7; 8 nucleotides line up with TRBD2. The germline CDR1 and CDR2 sequences are SGHVS and FNYEAQ. Unmatched junction bases numbered 9, after V lost 0 bases and J lost 2 bases. CDR3 length equals 17 residues.

This chain links TRBV28 with TRBJ1-2; weak D call: TRBD1 (5 bases). Germline CDR1 is MDHEN and CDR2 is SYDVKM. V dropped 8 bases and J dropped 4 bases, with 8 bases sitting between them. The CDR3 sequence is 11 residues long. The CDR3 DNA is TGTGCCAGCGAGGGGATCTATGGCTACACCTTC. Translation: CASEGIYGYTF.

This chain joins TRBV6-6 and TRBJ1-2; no reliable D call. In germline, CDR1 is MNHNY, CDR2 SVGAGI (reference sequence). The CDR3 is 13 residues long. Trimming left V 0 bases short and J 3 bases short, with 5 bases between. The CDR3 region is CASSYSRYYGYTF. The CDR3 DNA sequence: TGTGCCAGCAGTTACTCACGGTACTATGGCTACACCTTC.

J is TRBJ2-2 and V is TRBV6-5; a possible D gene is TRBD2 (5 bases). V was shortened by 11 bases and J by 2 bases, with 12 bases between the two germline ends. This CDR3 contains 13 residues. The germline gives CDR1 MNHEY, CDR2 SVGAGI. CDR3 coding DNA: TGTGCCGCGGCGCGGGCCAACACCGGGGAGCTGTTTTTT. Its translation is CAAARANTGELFF.

The V and J genes are TRBV19 and TRBJ1-5; D gene ambiguous. Deletions cut 3 bases from V and 6 bases from J, with 15 bases between. The CDR3 runs to 15 residues. Germline CDR1 and CDR2: LNHDA and SQIVND (reference sequence). CDR3 sequence reads: CASSILPFDGQPQHF. The DNA for the CDR3 is TGTGCCAGTAGTATCCTCCCTTTTGACGGTCAGCCCCAGCATTTT.

This chain uses TRBV27 with TRBJ2-1, with TRBD1 matching 10 bases. This CDR3 comprises 18 residues. CDR1 is MNHEY and CDR2 is SMNVEV in the germline V gene (reference sequence). Germline trimming cut 3 bases from V and 4 bases from J; bases unmatched to any gene: 12. The CDR3 DNA follows: TGTGCCAGCAGTTTCGCGAATCCCGGGACAGGGGAATACAATGAGCAGTTCTTC. Its translation is CASSFANPGTGEYNEQFF.

This chain joins TRBV10-3 and TRBJ2-2; D may be TRBD1 (6 bases). CDR1 is ENHRY, CDR2 SYGVKD, per germline. Trimming took off 0 bases at V and 3 bases at J, with 14 bases between the two ends. The CDR3 is made up of 17 amino acids. The CDR3: CAISESGARADTGELFF. CDR3 sequence (DNA): TGTGCCATCAGTGAGTCGGGGGCCAGGGCGGACACCGGGGAGCTGTTTTTT.